The 18 T cell receptor beta chains below all came from one sample that was sequenced in a study of shared clonotypes between healthy human individuals. Profiling relied on immunoSEQ multiplex PCR, and the TCRdb table lists in-frame clones only, not all of them. This table has just over 2,000,000 clones, roughly 95% appearing once. The sample taken for sequencing was naive CD4+ T cells sorted from blood. Described subset: CD45RA+ positively selected. Every receptor here comes from a man younger than 30 in good health.

The CDR3 DNA follows: TGTGCCAGCAGCTTAAGGGGGGACAATGAGCAGTTCTTC. It codes for CASSLRGDNEQFF. The V call is TRBV7-9, the J call TRBJ2-1; D may match TRBD1 or TRBD2 (6 bases each). Germline V gene sequence: CDR1 SEHNR, CDR2 FQNEAQ (reference sequence). This CDR3 is 13 amino acids long. V lost 2 bases, J lost 5 bases, and 7 bases lay in between.

The V gene is TRBV10-3, the J gene TRBJ2-1; 8 nucleotides line up with TRBD2. The germline CDR1 and CDR2 sequences are ENHRY and SYGVKD. V shed 2 bases and J 12 bases; nucleotides not matched to a gene: 6. This CDR3 has 13 residues. In nucleotides, the CDR3 is TGTGCCATCAGTGAGGGGCGGGAGGTCGGGCAGTTCTTC. This codes for CAISEGREVGQFF.

This rearrangement joins TRBV9 to TRBJ2-1, with TRBD2 matching over 11 bases. CDR1 SGDLS and CDR2 YYNGEE come from the germline V gene. J was trimmed by 5 bases and V by 1 base; bases with no gene match: 11. This CDR3 is built from 18 residues. CDR3 DNA sequence: TGTGCCAGCAGCGTACAAGATAGGGGGACTAGCGGCCACAATGAGCAGTTCTTC. Translating gives CASSVQDRGTSGHNEQFF.

J is TRBJ2-7 and V is TRBV30, with a possible D match to TRBD2 (6 bases). V lost 4 bases, J lost 1 base, and 17 bases lay in between. Germline CDR1 reads GTSNPN; CDR2 reads SVGIG (reference sequence). The CDR3 runs 15 residues. The CDR3 spells CAWNWGQGGSYEQYF. CDR3 bases: TGTGCCTGGAATTGGGGCCAGGGAGGTTCCTACGAGCAGTACTTC.

J is TRBJ1-2 and V is TRBV19; TRBD1 agrees at 7 bases. This CDR3 is built from 15 residues. V trimming: 4 bases; J trimming: 4 bases; junction bases outside the gene matches: 9. Germline CDR1 reads LNHDA; CDR2 reads SQIVND (reference sequence). The CDR3 here is CASSTLQGIFYGYTF. The CDR3 DNA is TGTGCCAGTAGTACCCTACAGGGGATTTTCTATGGCTACACCTTC. Full variable domain (outside the CDR3, taken from reference TRBV19 and TRBJ1-2): DGGITQSPKYLFRKEGQNVTLSCEQNLNHDAMYWYRQDPGQGLRLIYYSQIVNDFQKGDIAEGYSVSREKKESFPLTVTSAQKNPTAFYLCASSTLQGIFYGYTFGSGTRLTVV.

V gene TRBV9 combines with J gene TRBJ1-4; 7 nucleotides match TRBD1. This CDR3 is 15 amino acids long. Per germline, CDR1 SGDLS and CDR2 YYNGEE. V shed 0 bases, J shed 8 bases, and the junction held 7 bases outside the gene matches. CDR3 loop: CASSVGQGYLEKLFF. CDR3 DNA sequence: TGTGCCAGCAGCGTAGGACAGGGCTATTTAGAAAAACTGTTTTTT. The whole variable domain, filled in from reference TRBV9 and TRBJ1-4, reads DSGVTQTPKHLITATGQRVTLRCSPRSGDLSVYWYQQSLDQGLQFLIQYYNGEERAKGNILERFSAQQFPDLHSELNLSSLELGDSALYFCASSVGQGYLEKLFFGSGTQLSVL.

This clone is a singleton in its sample. This sequence joins TRBV7-9 and TRBJ2-1; 11 positions match TRBD2. From germline, CDR1 is SEHNR and CDR2 FQNEAQ (reference sequence). V lost 5 bases to trimming and J lost 7 bases; unmatched junction nucleotides: 13. The CDR3 runs 17 residues. The CDR3 protein is CASSPRGTSGIFNEQFF. In nucleotides, the CDR3 is TGTGCCAGCAGCCCTAGGGGGACTAGCGGAATCTTTAATGAGCAGTTCTTC. Full variable domain (rest looked up from reference TRBV7-9 and TRBJ2-1): DTGVSQNPRHKITKRGQNVTFRCDPISEHNRLYWYRQTLGQGPEFLTYFQNEAQLEKSRLLSDRFSAERPKGSFSTLEIQRTEQGDSAMYLCASSPRGTSGIFNEQFFGPGTRLTVL.

V is TRBV7-3 and J is TRBJ1-2, with TRBD1 identical over 7 bases. Germline-derived CDR1 and CDR2 are SGHTA and FQGTGA. This CDR3 has 14 amino acids. After removal of 5 bases from V and 6 bases from J, the junction contained 9 bases not matched to a gene. This CDR3 is CASSRDRDSHGYTF. CDR3 coding DNA: TGTGCCAGCAGCCGCGACAGGGACAGCCATGGCTACACCTTC.

The chain has TRBV12-5 and TRBJ1-1; the match to TRBD1 covers 7 bases. The CDR3 loop spans 18 amino acids. Germline loops: CDR1 LGHNT, CDR2 FRNRAP. Unmatched junction bases numbered 16, after V lost 1 base and J lost 5 bases. CDR3 residues: CASGLEGKGALMSTEAFF. The DNA for the CDR3 is TGTGCTAGTGGTTTGGAGGGGAAGGGGGCTCTGATGTCTACTGAAGCTTTCTTT. The whole variable domain, remainder taken from reference TRBV12-5 and TRBJ1-1, is DARVTQTPRHKVTEMGQEVTMRCQPILGHNTVFWYRQTMMQGLELLAYFRNRAPLDDSGMPKDRFSAEMPDATLATLKIQPSEPRDSAVYFCASGLEGKGALMSTEAFFGQGTRLTVV.

J is TRBJ2-6 and V is TRBV5-4, with 9 bases lining up with TRBD1. This CDR3 is built from 17 residues. CDR1 is SGHNT, CDR2 YYREEE, per germline (reference sequence). V dropped 4 bases and J dropped 1; count of bases not matched to a gene: 6. CDR3 nucleotides: TGTGCCAGCAGCCCCACAGGGGGCGTGTCTGGGGCCAACGTCCTGACTTTC. Amino acids: CASSPTGGVSGANVLTF.

This chain joins TRBV5-1 and TRBJ2-7; TRBD2 agrees at 8 bases. Germline V lookup: CDR1 SGHRS, CDR2 YFSETQ. The CDR3 has 16 amino acids. V lost 5 bases and J lost 4; bases outside the gene matches: 14. This chain's CDR3 is CASSRSGSPTTYEQYF. CDR3 DNA: TGCGCCAGCAGTCGGAGCGGGAGCCCTACGACTTACGAGCAGTACTTC.

CDR3 amino acids: CATSRDFSQGGGYTF. The CDR3 bases are TGTGCCACCAGCAGAGATTTCTCACAGGGAGGTGGCTACACCTTC. V usage is TRBV15 and J usage is TRBJ1-2, with a weak D call TRBD1 (6 bases). Germline lookup yields CDR1 LNHNV and CDR2 YYDKDF (reference sequence). Trimming pared 0 bases from V and 7 bases from J, leaving 15 bases between. CDR3 length: 15 amino acids.

The gene calls are TRBV6-1 and TRBJ2-1, with 9 bases that match TRBD2. The CDR3 extends over 15 amino acids. CDR1 and CDR2 from the germline V gene are MNHNS and SASEGT. J gave up 9 bases and V 6 bases, and 12 bases lay outside the gene matches. CDR3 residues: CASRSLAGDFSEQFF. The CDR3 nucleotides are TGTGCCAGCAGGAGCTTAGCGGGGGACTTTAGTGAGCAGTTCTTC.

This chain connects TRBV18 to TRBJ2-5, with 10 positions matching TRBD2. Germline V lookup: CDR1 KGHSH, CDR2 LQKENI. Germline trimming cut 3 bases from V and 5 bases from J; bases unmatched to any gene: 6. The CDR3 spans 15 residues. The CDR3 DNA reads as TGTGCCAGCTCACCGAGAGCGGGAGGGAGTGAGACCCAGTACTTC. This codes for CASSPRAGGSETQYF.

V and J are TRBV7-2 and TRBJ2-2; 7 nucleotides match TRBD1. CDR1 SGHTA and CDR2 FQGNSA come from the germline V gene. The CDR3 is made up of 15 amino acids. The V segment lost 6 bases and the J segment 0 bases; nucleotides outside the gene matches: 4. The CDR3 spells CASRSGQANTGELFF. The CDR3 bases are TGTGCCAGCAGATCCGGACAGGCGAACACCGGGGAGCTGTTTTTT.

The rearrangement joins TRBV28 to TRBJ2-7; a weak D match, TRBD1 (6 bases). The CDR3 is made up of 17 amino acids. Germline CDR1 reads MDHEN; CDR2 reads SYDVKM. The V gene lost 5 bases and the J gene lost 2 bases, with 22 bases spanning the gap. The CDR3 loop is CASSGLNPQGIAYEQYF. Written as DNA, the CDR3 is TGTGCCAGCAGTGGACTTAATCCCCAGGGGATAGCCTACGAGCAGTACTTC.

The chain uses TRBV30 and TRBJ2-2; the D gene is possibly TRBD1 (6 bases). This CDR3 region has 17 residues. Looked up from germline, CDR1 is GTSNPN and CDR2 is SVGIG (reference sequence). V lost 0 bases to trimming and J lost 1 base, with 15 bases between them. The chain's CDR3 is CAWSVKAGARNTGELFF. CDR3 DNA sequence: TGTGCCTGGAGTGTAAAGGCAGGGGCAAGGAACACCGGGGAGCTGTTTTTT.

Turning to this clone: A much larger clone is a single base away; this may be a read error. The same CDR3 also results from other DNA sequences found in this sample. V and J are TRBV5-6 and TRBJ2-7, with unresolved D. Trimming removed 4 bases at V and 6 bases at J, with 8 bases between. In germline, CDR1 is SGHDT, CDR2 YYEEEE. This CDR3 is 11 amino acids long. CDR3 nucleotide sequence: TGTGCCAGCAGCCTAAGCAGCGAGCAGTACTTC. It encodes CASSLSSEQYF. The entire variable domain, with the rest obtained from reference TRBV5-6 and TRBJ2-7, is as follows: DAGVTQSPTHLIKTRGQQVTLRCSPKSGHDTVSWYQQALGQGPQFIFQYYEEEERQRGNFPDRFSGHQFPNYSSELNVNALLLGDSALYLCASSLSSEQYFGPGTRLTVT.